Presented here are 29 T cell receptor beta chains from one specimen sequenced in a study of neurological immune-mediated disorders. MiXCR, applied by TCRdb to the 5' RACE reads, yields one record per CDR3 protein. The sample gives 120,000 or so distinct CDR3 sequences, 3% to 3.5% of which show up once; 1% to 1.5% is in the top ten. Sequences were obtained from PBMCs. These receptors originate from a woman aged 25 to 39 with multiple sclerosis.

In its sample, this clonotype was seen many times. V is TRBV5-6 and J is TRBJ1-2; a possible D gene is TRBD1 (6 bases). This CDR3 is built from 14 residues. Germline CDR1 is SGHDT and CDR2 is YYEEEE. Deletions cut 0 bases from V and 7 bases from J, with 13 bases between. The CDR3 bases are TGTGCCAGCAGCTTGGCGGGGGGGCAGAGTGGCTACACCTTC. Translation gives CASSLAGGQSGYTF.

This clonotype was detected many times. This chain connects TRBV5-1 to TRBJ1-2, with 10 nucleotides matching TRBD1. V was clipped by 4 bases and J by 4 bases; unmatched bases: 13. Per the germline V gene, CDR1 is SGHRS and CDR2 is YFSETQ. CDR3 size: 17 residues. CDR3 bases: TGCGCCAGCAGCGGACAGGGGGGCGTCGTTGCCGGCTATGGCTACACCTTC. Translating gives CASSGQGGVVAGYGYTF.

At least ten counts were recorded for this clonotype. V usage is TRBV13 and J usage is TRBJ2-3; D unclear. The germline V and J ends were trimmed by 5 bases and 2 bases, with 11 bases remaining between them. The CDR3 consists of 14 residues. The germline CDR1 and CDR2 sequences are PRHDT and FYEKMQ (reference sequence). CDR3 in DNA: TGTGCCAGCAGCCCAAGAGCAGCCACAGATACGCAGTATTTT. This sequence encodes CASSPRAATDTQYF.

This clonotype was seen at least ten times. The rearrangement uses TRBV5-6 and TRBJ1-1; D call uncertain. Germline V gene lookup returns CDR1 SGHDT and CDR2 YYEEEE. With 4 bases removed from V and 2 bases from J, the gap between germline ends came to 3 bases. The length of the CDR3 is 11 residues. CDR3 region: CASSLNTEAFF. As DNA, the CDR3 is TGTGCCAGCAGCCTTAACACTGAAGCTTTCTTT.

This clonotype was observed many times. This chain uses TRBV14 with TRBJ2-2; perhaps D is TRBD1 or TRBD2 (6 bases each). V lost 0 bases, J lost 0 bases, and 17 bases lay in between. The CDR3 is 19 residues long. Germline CDR1 and CDR2: SGHDN and FVKESK. The CDR3 DNA reads TGTGCCAGCAGCCAAGATTTAGGGGGACTGCGATCGAACACCGGGGAGCTGTTTTTT. It is translated as CASSQDLGGLRSNTGELFF.

The CDR3 nucleotides read TGCGCCAGCAGCCAAGAGCAGGAAATTGCATATGGCTACACCTTC. Translated: CASSQEQEIAYGYTF. The V call is TRBV4-3, the J call TRBJ1-2; D is undetermined. CDR3 length: 15 amino acids. V lost 0 bases to trimming and J lost 5 bases, with 13 bases between them. Germline V gene sequence: CDR1 LGHNA, CDR2 YSLEER.

Ten or more counts support this clonotype. Possible read error: a much larger clone is one base away. The chain employs TRBV6-4 and TRBJ1-6, with a weak D call TRBD1 (6 bases). CDR3 length: 13 amino acids. Germline V lookup: CDR1 MRHNA, CDR2 SNTAGT. The DNA of the CDR3 is TGTGCCAGCAGTGAGGGGGCAAATTCACACCTCCACTTT. Encoded protein: CASSEGANSHLHF.

There are many counts of this clonotype. The gene calls are TRBV7-8 and TRBJ2-7; D is perhaps TRBD2 (6 bases). Germline loops: CDR1 SGHVS, CDR2 FQNEAQ. V was pared by 4 bases and J by 6 bases, with 19 bases between. This CDR3 is 15 amino acids long. The CDR3 loop reads CASSSGAGGKSEQYF. The CDR3 DNA follows: TGTGCCAGCAGCTCTGGGGCCGGAGGGAAAAGCGAGCAGTACTTC.

Many counts were recorded for this clonotype. The chain employs TRBV20-1 and TRBJ2-3; D is unclear. In germline, CDR1 is DFQATT, CDR2 SNEGSKA (reference sequence). V dropped 3 bases and J dropped 5 bases, with 9 bases sitting between them. The CDR3 is 12 residues long. The CDR3 DNA is TGCAGTGCTAGTCCCAACTTAGATACGCAGTATTTT. This gives the protein CSASPNLDTQYF.

This clonotype occurred many times. The chain uses TRBV20-1 and TRBJ2-1, with D possibly TRBD1 on 6 matching bases. CDR3 length: 14 amino acids. V was clipped by 5 bases and J by 7 bases, with 18 bases between them. From germline, CDR1 is DFQATT and CDR2 SNEGSKA (reference sequence). In DNA, the CDR3 is TGCAGTGCTGAAGGGGGAAACCGCGGGAATGAGCAGTTCTTC. This gives the protein CSAEGGNRGNEQFF.

This clonotype has at least ten counts. The chain joins TRBV20-1 to TRBJ1-4, with 7 bases fitting TRBD1. The CDR3 sequence is 16 residues long. Germline V gene lookup returns CDR1 DFQATT and CDR2 SNEGSKA (reference sequence). V trimming: 2 bases; J trimming: 5 bases; junction bases outside the gene matches: 11. CDR3 loop: CSARTFSGQQNEKLFF. The CDR3 DNA follows: TGCAGTGCTAGAACCTTCTCGGGACAGCAGAATGAAAAACTGTTTTTT.

This clonotype was counted ten times or more. This sequence joins TRBV9 and TRBJ2-1, with D maybe TRBD1 (7 bases). Germline V gene sequence: CDR1 SGDLS, CDR2 YYNGEE. The CDR3 is made up of 15 amino acids. The V end was cut by 6 bases, the J end by 3 bases, with 16 bases between. CDR3: CASTPGGTYYNEQFF. DNA for the CDR3: TGTGCCAGCACCCCAGGGGGGACCTACTACAATGAGCAGTTCTTC. The entire variable domain, with the rest obtained from reference TRBV9 and TRBJ2-1, is as follows: DSGVTQTPKHLITATGQRVTLRCSPRSGDLSVYWYQQSLDQGLQFLIQYYNGEERAKGNILERFSAQQFPDLHSELNLSSLELGDSALYFCASTPGGTYYNEQFFGPGTRLTVL.

This clonotype appeared many times. The rearrangement links TRBV5-1 to TRBJ2-7; D unclear. The CDR3 is 14 amino acids. Germline CDR1 is SGHRS and CDR2 is YFSETQ. V lost 5 bases to trimming and J lost 0 bases, with 12 bases between them. The CDR3 DNA sequence: TGCGCCAGCAGTTCCACCGGGCCCTCCTACGAGCAGTACTTC. It yields the protein CASSSTGPSYEQYF. The full variable domain, completed using reference TRBV5-1 and TRBJ2-7, is KAGVTQTPRYLIKTRGQQVTLSCSPISGHRSVSWYQQTPGQGLQFLFEYFSETQRNKGNFPGRFSGRQFSNSRSEMNVSTLELGDSALYLCASSSTGPSYEQYFGPGTRLTVT.

In its sample, this clonotype was seen many times. The CDR3 nucleotides are TGTGCCAGCAGTTTAGGGACAGATGGAAACACCATATATTTT. Amino acid sequence: CASSLGTDGNTIYF. V usage is TRBV12-3 or TRBV12-4 and J usage is TRBJ1-3, with D perhaps TRBD1 (6 bases). V lost 1 base and J 3 bases, leaving 7 bases between the germline ends. This CDR3 contains 14 residues.

This clonotype showed up many times. This chain joins TRBV11-2 and TRBJ2-2, with 9 bases identical to TRBD1. The CDR3 loop spans 17 amino acids. The V gene's germline CDR1 is SGHAT and CDR2 FQNNGV. J was trimmed by 7 bases and V by 5 bases; bases with no gene match: 14. CDR3 sequence (DNA): TGTGCCAGCAGCCCGCTCTCCACAGGGGGCGCGGGCGGGGAGCTGTTTTTT. Translation gives CASSPLSTGGAGGELFF. The variable domain in full, with the rest retrieved from reference TRBV11-2 and TRBJ2-2, is EAGVAQSPRYKIIEKRQSVAFWCNPISGHATLYWYQQILGQGPKLLIQFQNNGVVDDSQLPKDRFSAERLKGVDSTLKIQPAKLEDSAVYLCASSPLSTGGAGGELFFGEGSRLTVL.

This clonotype was seen at least ten times. The genes are TRBV7-2 and TRBJ2-5; 12 nucleotides line up with TRBD2. The V segment lost 5 bases and the J segment 5 bases; nucleotides outside the gene matches: 6. The CDR3 has 15 residues. CDR1 is SGHTA and CDR2 is FQGNSA in the germline V gene. CDR3: CASSQPSGRAETQYF. The CDR3 DNA reads as TGTGCCAGCAGCCAACCTAGCGGGAGGGCGGAGACCCAGTACTTC.

This clonotype was observed at least ten times. The chain combines TRBV10-3 with TRBJ2-2; D is possibly TRBD1 or TRBD2 (6 bases each). From germline, CDR1 is ENHRY and CDR2 SYGVKD. This CDR3 has 14 residues. V gave up 2 bases and J gave up 5 bases, with 9 bases separating them. The chain's CDR3 is CAISEKGGTGELFF. The CDR3 region has the DNA TGTGCCATCAGTGAGAAAGGGGGGACCGGGGAGCTGTTTTTT.

This clonotype was seen many times. The J gene is TRBJ1-6, the V gene TRBV20-1, with D perhaps matching TRBD1 (6 bases). The CDR3 has 16 amino acids. V dropped 0 bases and J dropped 3 bases, with 12 bases sitting between them. Germline V gene data show CDR1 as DFQATT and CDR2 as SNEGSKA (reference sequence). CDR3 sequence: CSARDHRENYNSPLHF. The CDR3 nucleotides are TGCAGTGCTAGAGATCACAGGGAGAACTATAATTCACCCCTCCACTTT.

In this sample, this clonotype turned up many times. This chain joins TRBV3-1 and TRBJ2-1; D not resolved. Trimming stripped 1 base from V and 8 bases from J, with 15 bases between. The CDR3 extends over 15 amino acids. Germline V gives CDR1 LGHDT, CDR2 YNNKEL (reference sequence). CDR3 nucleotide sequence: TGTGCCAGCAGCCAAGCAAGAGCTGTTTGGTATGAGCAGTTCTTC. Translation: CASSQARAVWYEQFF.

This clonotype was counted many times. J is TRBJ2-7 and V is TRBV18; TRBD1 aligns across 8 bases. The germline V gene has CDR1 KGHSH and CDR2 LQKENI. With 2 bases clipped from V and 10 bases from J, the junction kept 7 bases outside the gene matches. CDR3 length equals 13 residues. The CDR3: CASSPGQGSNQYF. The CDR3 region has the DNA TGTGCCAGCTCACCAGGACAGGGATCGAACCAGTACTTC.

This clonotype was found many times. The chain has TRBV25-1 and TRBJ2-2; D is undetermined. Germline values: CDR1 MGHDK, CDR2 SYGVNS. The CDR3 sequence is 18 residues long. The germline V and J ends were trimmed by 4 bases and 1 base, with 19 bases remaining between them. The CDR3 bases are TGTGCCAGCAGTGGAACTGGGGTCCGCGTGTTGAACACCGGGGAGCTGTTTTTT. Translating it yields CASSGTGVRVLNTGELFF.

The table lists this clonotype with many counts. The chain has TRBV20-1 and TRBJ1-2; D ambiguous. CDR1 is DFQATT, CDR2 SNEGSKA, per germline (reference sequence). Deletions cut 0 bases from V and 6 bases from J, with 17 bases between. The CDR3 consists of 15 residues. Here the CDR3 DNA reads TGCAGTGCTAGAGAGGACCCGGGAATGTGGGATGGCTACACCTTC. This codes for CSAREDPGMWDGYTF.

This clonotype appeared many times. The chain employs TRBV20-1 and TRBJ1-6; 7 bases are shared with TRBD1. This CDR3 is 15 amino acids long. The trim removed 5 bases at V and 6 bases at J, leaving 10 bases unmatched. Germline CDR1 and CDR2: DFQATT and SNEGSKA (reference sequence). DNA for the CDR3: TGCAGTGCTCCCCCGGGGCCAGGGGGTAATTCACCCCTCCACTTT. This translates into CSAPPGPGGNSPLHF.

This clonotype was seen ten or more times. This chain links TRBV12-3 or TRBV12-4 with TRBJ2-7, with 7 bases aligning to TRBD1. The CDR3 spans 13 residues. Unmatched junction bases numbered 12, after V lost 9 bases and J lost 7 bases. The CDR3 is CASEGGGWSEQYF. CDR3 nucleotide sequence: TGTGCCAGTGAAGGGGGCGGTTGGTCGGAGCAGTACTTC.

This clonotype was counted at least ten times. The chain joins TRBV6-5 to TRBJ2-5; no reliable D call. V was shortened by 0 bases and J by 3 bases, with 14 bases between the two germline ends. There are 16 residues in the CDR3. Germline V gene lookup returns CDR1 MNHEY and CDR2 SVGAGI. The CDR3 spells CASSYSNGKAEETQYF. Written as DNA, the CDR3 is TGTGCCAGCAGTTACTCGAATGGAAAGGCCGAAGAGACCCAGTACTTC.

At least ten counts were recorded for this clonotype. The chain is built from TRBV12-5 and TRBJ2-7; 14 bases are a match to TRBD2. V was pared by 5 bases and J by 4 bases, with 13 bases of the junction left unmatched. This CDR3 has 18 residues. Germline assignment: CDR1 LGHNT and CDR2 FRNRAP. In DNA form, the CDR3 reads TGTGCTAGTGGTGATACCGGGACTAGCGGGGGACCTCATTACGAGCAGTACTTC. Protein: CASGDTGTSGGPHYEQYF.

This clonotype was detected ten times or more. The CDR3 DNA follows: TGCAGTGCTACTACGACGGACTACTATGGCTACACCTTC. Encoded protein: CSATTTDYYGYTF. The gene calls are TRBV20-1 and TRBJ1-2; D call uncertain. Trimming shortened V by 4 bases and J by 3 bases, and 12 bases separated the two germline ends. Germline V lookup: CDR1 DFQATT, CDR2 SNEGSKA (reference sequence). The CDR3 spans 13 residues.

Notes on this clonotype: A much more abundant neighbour one base away suggests this may be a read error. As the CDR3 is not closed by the conserved phenylalanine or tryptophan, this likely results from a read error. This chain connects TRBV2 to TRBJ2-5; D unresolved. The V gene's germline CDR1 is SNHLY and CDR2 FYNNEI. This CDR3 is 13 amino acids long. V lost 6 bases and J lost 5, with 13 bases in between. This chain's CDR3 is CASRDLGIETQYC. Here the CDR3 DNA reads TGTGCCAGCAGGGACCTGGGGATCGAGACCCAGTACTGC.

In this sample, this clonotype turned up many times. The chain recombines TRBV29-1 with TRBJ2-4; D is unclear. The CDR3 has 15 amino acids. CDR1 and CDR2 from the germline V gene are SQVTM and ANQGSEA. Trimming pared 4 bases from V and 8 bases from J, leaving 21 bases between. The DNA of the CDR3 is TGCAGCGTTGTAGGTTTGAGGAATAAAAGGGACATTCAGTACTTC. Translated: CSVVGLRNKRDIQYF.